This section outlines one T cell receptor (beta chain) sequence together with its context. Its specificity is not known. Relative to the germline gene, one junction end is altered; a read error may explain this. Germline CDR1 is LNHDA and CDR2 is SQIVND (reference sequence). The length of the CDR3 is 13 residues. The sample comes from a study of shared clonotypes between healthy human individuals. The study's findings and limits: Non-shared clonotypes had lower generation probabilities than clonotypes shared by all four sorted-subset donors.

Deep was the level at which the assay was run. Repertoires were generated with immunoSEQ multiplex PCR, while TCRdb's copy carries only in-frame clones and drops some. The top ten clones hold approximately 1.5% of a sample with over a million clones, about 74% of them seen once. The V call is TRBV19, the J call TRBJ1-2; D perhaps matches TRBD1 (6 bases). The sample comprised memory CD4+ T cells sorted from blood. Noted subset: CD45RA-negative fraction. The TCR comes from a man aged 18 to 30 in good health. CDR3 nucleotide sequence: TGTGCCAGTGGTATACAGGGTGGCTATGGCTACACCTTC. This translates into CASGIQGGYGYTF.